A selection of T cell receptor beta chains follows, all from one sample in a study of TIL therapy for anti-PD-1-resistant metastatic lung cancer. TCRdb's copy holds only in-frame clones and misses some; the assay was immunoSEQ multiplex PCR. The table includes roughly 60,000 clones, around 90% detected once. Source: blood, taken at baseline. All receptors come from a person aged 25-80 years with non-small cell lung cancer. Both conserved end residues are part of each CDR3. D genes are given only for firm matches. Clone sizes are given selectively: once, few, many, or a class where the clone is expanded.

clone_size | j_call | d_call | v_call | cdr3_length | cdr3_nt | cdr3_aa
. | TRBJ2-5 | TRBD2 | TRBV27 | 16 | TGTGCCAGCAGATCCTATGGCGGGAGAGATGGAGAGACCCAGTACTTC | CASRSYGGRDGETQYF
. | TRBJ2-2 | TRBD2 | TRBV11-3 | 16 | TGTGCCAGCAGTCCCGCCGGACTAGGACCCACCGGGGAGCTGTTTTTT | CASSPAGLGPTGELFF
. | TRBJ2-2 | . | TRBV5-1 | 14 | TGCGCCAGCAGCTTGGTTCCGAACACCGGGGAGCTGTTTTTT | CASSLVPNTGELFF
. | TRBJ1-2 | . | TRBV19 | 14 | TGTGCCAGTAGTATAGCCGTGGGGGAATATGGCTACACCTTC | CASSIAVGEYGYTF
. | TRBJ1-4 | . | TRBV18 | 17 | TGTGCCAGCTCACAAAATGAGGCGCGCGGACTTAATGAAAAACTGTTTTTT | CASSQNEARGLNEKLFF
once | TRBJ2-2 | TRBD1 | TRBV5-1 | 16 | TGCGCCAGCAGCTTTAAAACAGGGGGCGACACCGGGGAGCTGTTTTTT | CASSFKTGGDTGELFF
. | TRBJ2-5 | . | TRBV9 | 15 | TGTGCCAGCAGCGTAGATGGAGTTGGTTGGGAGACCCAGTACTTC | CASSVDGVGWETQYF
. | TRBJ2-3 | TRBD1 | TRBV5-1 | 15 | TGCGCCAGCAGCTTGTGGGGACAGGGAACAGATACGCAGTATTTT | CASSLWGQGTDTQYF
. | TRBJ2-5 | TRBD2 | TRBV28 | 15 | TGTGCCAGCAGCCGAGGGCTAGCGGCTAAAGAGACCCAGTACTTC | CASSRGLAAKETQYF
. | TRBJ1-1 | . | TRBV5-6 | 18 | TGTGCCAGCAGCTTGCTTTCCAGGGTGGAAGGTAGAGCCACTGAAGCTTTCTTT | CASSLLSRVEGRATEAFF
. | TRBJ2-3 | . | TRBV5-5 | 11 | TGTGCCAGCAGCTTGGAGGGGGTGCAGTATTTT | CASSLEGVQYF
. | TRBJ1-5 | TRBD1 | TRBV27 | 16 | TGTGCCAGCAGCCCGACAACAGGGGCGGATGATCAGCCCCAGCATTTT | CASSPTTGADDQPQHF
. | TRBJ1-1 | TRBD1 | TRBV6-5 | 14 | TGTGCCTCCCAGGCCCCGTACAGGGGAGGTTTAGCTTTCTTT | CASQAPYRGGLAFF
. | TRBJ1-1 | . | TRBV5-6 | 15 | TGTGCCAGCAGGGCCGATTTCGGGGGCGTCACTGAAGCTTTCTTT | CASRADFGGVTEAFF
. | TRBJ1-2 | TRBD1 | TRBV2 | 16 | TGTGCCAGCAGTGGGGACAGGGTGAGGGCTAACTATGGCTACACCTTC | CASSGDRVRANYGYTF
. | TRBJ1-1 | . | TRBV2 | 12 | TGTGCCACCCTAGACAGCAACACTGAAGCTTTCTTT | CATLDSNTEAFF
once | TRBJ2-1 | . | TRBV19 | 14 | TGTGCCAGTGGGGGTCTAGACACCTACAATGAGCAGTTCTTC | CASGGLDTYNEQFF
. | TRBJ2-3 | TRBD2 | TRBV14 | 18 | TGTGCCAGCAGCCAAATAGCGGGGCCGTCCCTTAGCACAGATACGCAGTATTTT | CASSQIAGPSLSTDTQYF
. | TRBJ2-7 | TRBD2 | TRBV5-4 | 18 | TGTGCCAGCAGCTCGGGACTAGCGGGCGGGACCTCCATCGCCGAGCAGTACTTC | CASSSGLAGGTSIAEQYF
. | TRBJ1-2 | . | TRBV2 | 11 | TGTGCCAGCAGTCGGCTGGAAGGCTACACCTTC | CASSRLEGYTF
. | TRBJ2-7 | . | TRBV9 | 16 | TGTGCCAGCAGCGTCACGGTGGGCGGAGACTCCTACGAGCAGTACTTC | CASSVTVGGDSYEQYF
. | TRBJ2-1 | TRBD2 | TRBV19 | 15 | TGTGCCAGTAGTTCGGGACTAGCGGGGGTCAATGAGCAGTTCTTC | CASSSGLAGVNEQFF
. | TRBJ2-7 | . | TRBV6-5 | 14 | TGTGCCAGCAGTCTAGACGGGAACTCCTACGAGCAGTACTTC | CASSLDGNSYEQYF
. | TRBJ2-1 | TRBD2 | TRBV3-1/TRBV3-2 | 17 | TGTGCCAGCAGCCTAGCGGGAGGCGCCAGGGGGCGGAGTGAGCAGTTCTTC | CASSLAGGARGRSEQFF
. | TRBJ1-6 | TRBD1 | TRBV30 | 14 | TGTGCCTGGAGTGGACAGGGGAAAAGCTCACCCCTCCACTTT | CAWSGQGKSSPLHF
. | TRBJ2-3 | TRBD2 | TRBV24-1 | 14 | TGTGCCACGGGTGGGGGGGATGGAACAGATACGCAGTATTTT | CATGGGDGTDTQYF
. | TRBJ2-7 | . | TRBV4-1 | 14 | TGCGCCAGCACCCCCTCCGGGGGATCTTACGAGCAGTACTTC | CASTPSGGSYEQYF
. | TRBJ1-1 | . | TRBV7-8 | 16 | TGTGCCAGCATCCTGGGTTACTCGGAAGCGAACACTGAAGCTTTCTTT | CASILGYSEANTEAFF
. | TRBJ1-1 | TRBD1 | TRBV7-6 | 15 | TGTGCCAGCAGCTTAGGGGGACAGGGGGGCACTGAAGCTTTCTTT | CASSLGGQGGTEAFF
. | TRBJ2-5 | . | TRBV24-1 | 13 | TGTGCCACCAATTGGACGGAGCAAGAGACCCAGTACTTC | CATNWTEQETQYF
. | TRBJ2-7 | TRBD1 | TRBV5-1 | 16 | TGCGCCAGCAGCCCATTCCGGACAGGGCAGACTTACGAGCAGTACTTC | CASSPFRTGQTYEQYF
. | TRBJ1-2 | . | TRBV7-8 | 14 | TGTGCCAGCAGCTCCGGGACAAGAGCCCGTGGCTACACCTTC | CASSSGTRARGYTF
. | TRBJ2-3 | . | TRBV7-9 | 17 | TGTGCCAGCAGCTTGAGGGGGAGGGGGCCGCAGGGAGATACGCAGTATTTT | CASSLRGRGPQGDTQYF
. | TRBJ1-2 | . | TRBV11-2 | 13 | TGTGCCAGCAGCTTAGAATCGGGCTCTGGCTACACCTTC | CASSLESGSGYTF
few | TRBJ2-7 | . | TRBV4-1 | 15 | TGCGCCAGCAGCCAAGAAAGCTCCTTACTCAACGAGCAGTACTTC | CASSQESSLLNEQYF
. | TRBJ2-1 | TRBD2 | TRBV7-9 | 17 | TGTGCCAGCAGTGAGGGACTAGCGGGAGCTCTCTACAATGAGCAGTTCTTC | CASSEGLAGALYNEQFF
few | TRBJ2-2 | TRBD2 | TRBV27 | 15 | TGTGCCAGCAGCCTAGCGGGAGCCCCCACCGGGGAGCTGTTTTTT | CASSLAGAPTGELFF
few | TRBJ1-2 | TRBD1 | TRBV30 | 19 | TGTGCCTGGAGTGCTGGTAACCTTGCCTTCCGGGACAGGGGCTATGGCTACACCTTC | CAWSAGNLAFRDRGYGYTF
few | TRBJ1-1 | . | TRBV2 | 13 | TGTGCCAGCAGTGATGGGGGCATTGCTGAAGCTTTCTTT | CASSDGGIAEAFF
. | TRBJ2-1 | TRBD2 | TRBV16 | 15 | TGTGCCAGCAGCCCGGGCCTAGCGGGACGGGATGAGCAGTTCTTC | CASSPGLAGRDEQFF